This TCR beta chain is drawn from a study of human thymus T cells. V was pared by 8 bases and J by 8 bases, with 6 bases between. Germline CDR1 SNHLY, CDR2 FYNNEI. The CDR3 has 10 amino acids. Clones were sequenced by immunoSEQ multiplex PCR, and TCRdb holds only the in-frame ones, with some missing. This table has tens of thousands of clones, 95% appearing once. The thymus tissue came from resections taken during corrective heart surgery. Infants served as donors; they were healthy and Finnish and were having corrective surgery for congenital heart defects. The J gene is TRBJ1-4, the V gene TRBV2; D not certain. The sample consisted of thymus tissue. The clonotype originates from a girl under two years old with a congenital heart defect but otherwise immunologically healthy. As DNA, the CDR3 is TGTGCCAGCCTAGGCGAAAAACTGTTTTTT. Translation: CASLGEKLFF.